This T cell receptor beta chain emerged from a study of blood T cell repertoires in COVID-19. Study-wide background: Material from acute and convalescent COVID-19 was sourced from the United States, Italy and Spain.

CDR1 is GTSNPN, CDR2 SVGIG, per germline (reference sequence). CDR3 length: 13 residues. J was trimmed by 4 bases and V by 8 bases; bases with no gene match: 7. In Seattle, patients joined the study during active infection and were tracked longitudinally. Source study methods: For nucleated cells, counts were estimated from reference gene primer amplification. Produced via immunoSEQ multiplex PCR; TCRdb's table is partial and in-frame only. Clonal size and the V and J genes are those of that table, whereas D and trimming came from the DNA. There are 190,000 or so clones in the sample; about 93% occur only once, and 0.6% to 0.8% lies in the top ten.

The gene calls are TRBV30 and TRBJ1-5; 8 nucleotides match TRBD1. The TCR sequence derives from a man aged 30 to 39 with COVID-19, enrolled during active disease. Sequencing was performed on peripheral blood. CDR3 loop: CAQSGGWNQPQHF. CDR3 DNA: TGTGCCCAATCAGGGGGCTGGAATCAGCCCCAGCATTTT.